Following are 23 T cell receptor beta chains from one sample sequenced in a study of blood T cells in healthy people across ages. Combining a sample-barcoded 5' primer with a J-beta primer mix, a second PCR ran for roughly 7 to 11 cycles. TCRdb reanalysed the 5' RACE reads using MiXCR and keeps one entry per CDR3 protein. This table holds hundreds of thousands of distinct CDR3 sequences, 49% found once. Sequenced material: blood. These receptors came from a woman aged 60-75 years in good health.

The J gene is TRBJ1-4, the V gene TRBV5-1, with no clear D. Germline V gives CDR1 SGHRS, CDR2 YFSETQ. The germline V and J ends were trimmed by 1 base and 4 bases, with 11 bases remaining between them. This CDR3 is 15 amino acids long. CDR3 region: CASSLFGRYNEKLFF. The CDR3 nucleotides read TGCGCCAGCAGCTTGTTCGGCCGGTATAATGAAAAACTGTTTTTT.

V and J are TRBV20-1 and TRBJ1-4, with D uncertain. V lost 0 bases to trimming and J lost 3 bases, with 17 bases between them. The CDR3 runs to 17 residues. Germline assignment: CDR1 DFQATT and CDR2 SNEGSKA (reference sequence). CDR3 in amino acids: CSARDQDSWGSNEKLFF. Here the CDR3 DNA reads TGCAGTGCTAGAGATCAAGACTCTTGGGGATCTAATGAAAAACTGTTTTTT.

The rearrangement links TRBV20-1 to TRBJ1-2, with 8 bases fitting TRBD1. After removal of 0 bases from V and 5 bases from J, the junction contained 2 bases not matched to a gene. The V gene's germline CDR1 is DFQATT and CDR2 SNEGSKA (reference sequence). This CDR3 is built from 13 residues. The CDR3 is CSAREQGVYGYTF. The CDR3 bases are TGCAGTGCTAGAGAACAGGGGGTGTATGGCTACACCTTC.

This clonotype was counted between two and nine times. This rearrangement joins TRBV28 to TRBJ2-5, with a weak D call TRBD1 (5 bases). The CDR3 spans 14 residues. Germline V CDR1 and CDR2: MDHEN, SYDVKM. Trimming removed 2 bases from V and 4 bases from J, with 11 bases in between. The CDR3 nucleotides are TGTGCCAGCAGTTTACAGGGTGGTGTAGAGACCCAGTACTTC. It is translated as CASSLQGGVETQYF.

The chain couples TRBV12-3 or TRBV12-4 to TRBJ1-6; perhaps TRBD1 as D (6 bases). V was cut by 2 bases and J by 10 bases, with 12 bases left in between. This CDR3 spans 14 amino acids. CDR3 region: CASSLKGGGSPLHF. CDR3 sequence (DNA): TGTGCCAGCAGTTTAAAGGGGGGAGGCTCACCCCTCCACTTT.

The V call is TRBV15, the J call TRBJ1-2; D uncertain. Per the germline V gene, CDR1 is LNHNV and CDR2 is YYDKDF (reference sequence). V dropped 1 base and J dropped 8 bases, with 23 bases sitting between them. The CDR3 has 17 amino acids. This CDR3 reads CATSRALPDGFLGGYTF. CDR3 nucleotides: TGTGCCACCAGCAGAGCTCTACCAGACGGCTTCCTTGGGGGCTACACCTTC.

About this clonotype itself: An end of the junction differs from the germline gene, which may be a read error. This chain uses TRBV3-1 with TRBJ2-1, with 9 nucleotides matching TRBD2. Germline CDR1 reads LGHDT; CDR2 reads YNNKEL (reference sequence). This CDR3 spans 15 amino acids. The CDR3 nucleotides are TGTGCCAACAGCCCTGCCGCGGGAGGGGGCACTGAGCAGTTCTTC. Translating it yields CANSPAAGGGTEQFF.

In nucleotides, the CDR3 is TGTGCCAGCAGCTATCGCAGGGGGCTCGATGGCTACACCTTC. This translates into CASSYRRGLDGYTF. This rearrangement joins TRBV7-2 to TRBJ1-2; 8 bases fit TRBD1. The CDR3 covers 14 residues. Germline trimming cut 4 bases from V and 6 bases from J; bases unmatched to any gene: 7. Germline V gene data show CDR1 as SGHTA and CDR2 as FQGNSA. Combining the CDR3 with reference TRBV7-2 and TRBJ1-2 gives the whole variable domain GAGVSQSPSNKVTEKGKDVELRCDPISGHTALYWYRQSLGQGLEFLIYFQGNSAPDKSGLPSDRFSAERTGGSVSTLTIQRTQQEDSAVYLCASSYRRGLDGYTFGSGTRLTVV.

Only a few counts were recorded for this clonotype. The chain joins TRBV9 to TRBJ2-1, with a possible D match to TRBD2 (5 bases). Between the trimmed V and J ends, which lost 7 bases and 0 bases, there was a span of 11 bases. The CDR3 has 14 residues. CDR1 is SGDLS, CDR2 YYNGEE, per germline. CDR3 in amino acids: CASGSGSSYNEQFF. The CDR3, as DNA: TGTGCCAGCGGCAGCGGCAGCTCCTACAATGAGCAGTTCTTC.

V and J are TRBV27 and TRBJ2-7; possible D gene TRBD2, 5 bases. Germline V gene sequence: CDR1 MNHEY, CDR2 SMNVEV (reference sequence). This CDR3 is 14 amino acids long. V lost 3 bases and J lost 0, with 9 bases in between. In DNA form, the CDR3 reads TGTGCCAGCAGTTTTGTAGCGAACTCCTACGAGCAGTACTTC. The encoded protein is CASSFVANSYEQYF.

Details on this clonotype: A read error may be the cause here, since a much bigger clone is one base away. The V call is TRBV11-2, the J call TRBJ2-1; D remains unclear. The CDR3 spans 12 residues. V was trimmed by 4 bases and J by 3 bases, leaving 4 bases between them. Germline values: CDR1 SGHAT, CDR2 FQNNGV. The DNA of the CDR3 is TGTGCCAGCAGCTACAACTACAATGAGCAGTTCTTC. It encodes CASSYNYNEQFF.

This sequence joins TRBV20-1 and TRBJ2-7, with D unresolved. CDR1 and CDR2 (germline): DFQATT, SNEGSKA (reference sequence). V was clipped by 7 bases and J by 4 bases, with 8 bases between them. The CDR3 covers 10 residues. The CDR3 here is CSGLEYEQYF. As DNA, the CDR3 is TGCAGTGGCCTAGAGTACGAGCAGTACTTC.

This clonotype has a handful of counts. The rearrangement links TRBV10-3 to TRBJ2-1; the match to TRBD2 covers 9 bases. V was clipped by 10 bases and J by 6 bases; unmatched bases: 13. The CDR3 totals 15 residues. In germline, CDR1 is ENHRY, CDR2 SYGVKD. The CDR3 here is CATAPAGGVGNEQFF. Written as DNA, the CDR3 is TGTGCCACCGCCCCAGCGGGAGGAGTGGGCAATGAGCAGTTCTTC.

The CDR3 DNA reads as TGCGCCAGCAGCCCTCAAAGGACGGCCCAAGAGACCCAGTACTTC. This sequence encodes CASSPQRTAQETQYF. This chain links TRBV4-3 with TRBJ2-5; D is unclear. Germline CDR1 reads LGHNA; CDR2 reads YSLEER. This CDR3 has 15 amino acids. V was shortened by 4 bases and J by 1 base, with 13 bases between the two germline ends.

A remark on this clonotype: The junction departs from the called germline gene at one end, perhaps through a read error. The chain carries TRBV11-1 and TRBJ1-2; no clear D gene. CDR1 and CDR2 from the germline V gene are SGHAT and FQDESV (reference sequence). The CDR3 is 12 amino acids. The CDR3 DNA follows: TGTGCCAGCAGCTTGGGAGGGCGTGGCCACACCTTC. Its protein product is CASSLGGRGHTF. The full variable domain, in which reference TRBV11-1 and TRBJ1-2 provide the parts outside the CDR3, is EAEVAQSPRYKITEKSQAVAFWCDPISGHATLYWYRQILGQGPELLVQFQDESVVDDSQLPKDRFSAERLKGVDSTLKIQPAELGDSAMYLCASSLGGRGHTFGSGTRLTVV.

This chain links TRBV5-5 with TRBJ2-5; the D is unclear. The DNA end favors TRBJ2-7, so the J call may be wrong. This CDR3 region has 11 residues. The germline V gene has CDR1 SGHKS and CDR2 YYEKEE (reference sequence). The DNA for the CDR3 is TGTGCCCCGATAGGGTTGTTCGAGCAGTACTTC. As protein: CAPIGLFEQYF.

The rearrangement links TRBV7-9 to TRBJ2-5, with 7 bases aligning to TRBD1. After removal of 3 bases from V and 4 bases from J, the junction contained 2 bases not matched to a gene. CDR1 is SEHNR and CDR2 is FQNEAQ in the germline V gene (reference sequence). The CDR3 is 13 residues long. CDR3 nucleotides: TGTGCCAGCAGCTTCCGGACAGGAGAGACCCAGTACTTC. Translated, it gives CASSFRTGETQYF.

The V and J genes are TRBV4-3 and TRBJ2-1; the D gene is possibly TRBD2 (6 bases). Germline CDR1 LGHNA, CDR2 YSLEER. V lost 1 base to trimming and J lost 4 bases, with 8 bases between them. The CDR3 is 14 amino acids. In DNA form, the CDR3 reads TGCGCCAGCAGCCAAGCGGGGGAGTACAATGAGCAGTTCTTC. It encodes CASSQAGEYNEQFF.

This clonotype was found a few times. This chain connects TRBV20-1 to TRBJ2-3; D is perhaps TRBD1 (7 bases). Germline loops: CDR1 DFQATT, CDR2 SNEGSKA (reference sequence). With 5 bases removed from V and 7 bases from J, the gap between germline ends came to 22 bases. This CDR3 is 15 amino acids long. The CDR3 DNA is TGCAGTGCTCATGCGGGGACAGAGACCGGGAATACGCAGTATTTT. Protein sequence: CSAHAGTETGNTQYF.

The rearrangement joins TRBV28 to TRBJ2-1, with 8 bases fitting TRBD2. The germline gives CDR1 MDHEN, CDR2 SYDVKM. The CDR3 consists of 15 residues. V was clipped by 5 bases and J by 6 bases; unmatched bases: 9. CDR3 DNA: TGTGCCAGCAGTGTCCCCGGGACTAGTCGCAATGAGCAGTTCTTC. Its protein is CASSVPGTSRNEQFF.

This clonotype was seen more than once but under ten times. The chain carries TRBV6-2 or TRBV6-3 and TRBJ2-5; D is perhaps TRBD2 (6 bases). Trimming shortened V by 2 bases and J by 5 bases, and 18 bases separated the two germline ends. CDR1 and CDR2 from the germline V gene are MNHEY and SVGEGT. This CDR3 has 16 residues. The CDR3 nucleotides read TGTGCCAGCAGTTACCAAGACGGCAGGAGGGTTGAGACCCAGTACTTC. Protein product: CASSYQDGRRVETQYF.

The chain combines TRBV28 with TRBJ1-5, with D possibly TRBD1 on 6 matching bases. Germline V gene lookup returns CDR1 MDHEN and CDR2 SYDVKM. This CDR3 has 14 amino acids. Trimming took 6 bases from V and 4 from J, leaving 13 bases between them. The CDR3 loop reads CASRQGTVNQPQHF. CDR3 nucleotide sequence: TGTGCCAGCAGGCAGGGGACGGTGAATCAGCCCCAGCATTTT.

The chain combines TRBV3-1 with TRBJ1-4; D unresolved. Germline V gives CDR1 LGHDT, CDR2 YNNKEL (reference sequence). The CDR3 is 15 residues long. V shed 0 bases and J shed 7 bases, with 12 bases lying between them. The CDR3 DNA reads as TGTGCCAGCAGCCAAGATCGTACACTAGGTGAAAAACTGTTTTTT. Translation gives CASSQDRTLGEKLFF.